Below, one T cell receptor beta chain is given with its context. What it recognizes is unknown. CDR3 length: 16 amino acids. Germline lookup yields CDR1 SGHTA and CDR2 FQGNSA. The V segment lost 7 bases and the J segment 7 bases; nucleotides outside the gene matches: 13. These data originate in a study of cytomegalovirus exposure and HLA in healthy donors. Broader study findings: Earlier results showed most TCR beta V segments being productive about 90% or about 30% of the time. Most sequenced TCRs were rare (though some public TCRs occurred in many donors).

13 Jbeta primers and 60 Vbeta primers were used for the PCR. The data were produced by immunoSEQ multiplex PCR, yet TCRdb's version contains in-frame clones alone and is incomplete. This repertoire includes approximately 34,000 clones. This clonotype was sampled from a woman between 40 and 55 years old in good health and CMV-seropositive. V usage is TRBV7-2 and J usage is TRBJ1-6, with 7 nucleotides matching TRBD1. The material sequenced was PBMCs. The CDR3 region is CASNIQSGQYNSPLHF. CDR3 DNA sequence: TGTGCCAGCAACATTCAGTCGGGACAGTACAATTCACCCCTCCACTTT.